Listed below are T cell receptor beta chains from one sample, sequenced in a study of CD8 T cells in Susac syndrome. MiXCR, run by TCRdb on the immunoSEQ multiplex PCR reads, gives a single entry per CDR3 protein. The profile shows about 400,000 distinct CDR3 sequences, approximately 85% of them singletons. The source material was CD8+ T cells from PBMCs. The receptor source for this set is a human donor with multiple sclerosis. Both conserved end residues are part of each CDR3. D genes are given only for firm matches. Size values are once, few and many counts, or a class for expanded clones, and some rows have none.

d_call j_call v_call cdr3_length clone_size cdr3_nt cdr3_aa
NA TRBJ1-2 TRBV13 12 NA TGTGCCAGCAGCGTCGGAAGGAATGGCTACACCTTC CASSVGRNGYTF
NA TRBJ1-5 TRBV4-1 16 NA TGCGCCAGCAGCCAAGTAGGTCGACAGCGCAATCAGCCCCAGCATTTT CASSQVGRQRNQPQHF
NA TRBJ1-6 TRBV4-1 15 NA TGCGCCAGCAGCCAAGATCCGAACTGGGCTTCACCCCTCCACTTT CASSQDPNWASPLHF
NA TRBJ2-7 TRBV11-2 15 few TGTGCCAGCAGCCTAGTGAACTCCTACCCGCGCGAGCAGTACTTC CASSLVNSYPREQYF
NA TRBJ1-5 TRBV12-3/TRBV12-4 14 NA TGTGCCAGCAGTCCCGTGGCTTTCAATCAGCCCCAGCATTTT CASSPVAFNQPQHF
NA TRBJ1-2 TRBV29-1 12 NA TGCAGCGTTGAGGAGGGAGTTAATGGCTACACCTTC CSVEEGVNGYTF
TRBD2 TRBJ2-1 TRBV27 17 NA TGTGCCAGCTCCCTTAGGACTAGCGGGAGGGCCTACAATGAGCAGTTCTTC CASSLRTSGRAYNEQFF
NA TRBJ1-1 TRBV5-1 15 NA TGCGCCAGCAGCTTGGATGGAGAAATGAACACTGAAGCTTTCTTT CASSLDGEMNTEAFF
NA TRBJ2-7 TRBV20-1 13 NA TGCAGTGCTAGAGAAGCTAGCAGCTACGAGCAGTACTTC CSAREASSYEQYF
NA TRBJ1-1 TRBV5-1 15 NA TGCGCCAGCAGCTTGGTCTACCCAGGAGGCACTGAAGCTTTCTTT CASSLVYPGGTEAFF
TRBD1 TRBJ1-1 TRBV19 15 NA TGTGCCAGTAGTATAGTCAGACAGGGGAGGCCTGAAGCTTTCTTT CASSIVRQGRPEAFF
NA TRBJ2-1 TRBV28 16 NA TGTGCCAGCAGTCCGCCCGCTAGCCGATTCTACAATGAGCAGTTCTTC CASSPPASRFYNEQFF
NA TRBJ1-2 TRBV11-2 14 NA TGTGCCAGCAGCCCCCCCGGGACCTTCTATGGCTACACCTTC CASSPPGTFYGYTF
TRBD2 TRBJ2-5 TRBV5-1 15 NA TGCGCCAGCAGCCGAACTAGCGGCCTCCAAGAGACCCAGTACTTC CASSRTSGLQETQYF
NA TRBJ1-3 TRBV7-9 13 NA TGTGCCAGCAGCGAGGGGTTTGGAAACACCATATATTTT CASSEGFGNTIYF
TRBD2 TRBJ2-2 TRBV25-1 15 NA TGTGCCAGCAGTGGTTTAAGCGGGAGAACCGGGGAGCTGTTTTTT CASSGLSGRTGELFF
TRBD1 TRBJ2-1 TRBV28 11 NA TGTGCCAGCAGTCCGGGACAGTCGCAGTTCTTC CASSPGQSQFF
NA TRBJ1-3 TRBV10-3 16 NA TGTGCCATCAGTGAGTCGCGGGGGATCGGAGAAAACACCATATATTTT CAISESRGIGENTIYF
NA TRBJ2-7 TRBV4-1 13 NA TGCGCCAGCAGCCAAGAATACGACTACGAGCAGTACTTC CASSQEYDYEQYF
TRBD1 TRBJ2-1 TRBV9 14 NA TGTGCCAGCAGCGCTTGGGACAGCAACAATGAGCAGTTCTTC CASSAWDSNNEQFF
TRBD1 TRBJ2-1 TRBV5-1 15 NA TGCGCCAGCAGCTGGGGGACAGGGCAGGACAATGAGCAGTTCTTC CASSWGTGQDNEQFF
NA TRBJ1-2 TRBV7-9 16 NA TGTGCCAGCAGCCCTACCACGGAGGACAGATCCTATGGCTACACCTTC CASSPTTEDRSYGYTF
NA TRBJ1-5 TRBV4-1 14 NA TGCGCCAGCAGCCCGACCGTTAGCAATCAGCCCCAGCATTTT CASSPTVSNQPQHF